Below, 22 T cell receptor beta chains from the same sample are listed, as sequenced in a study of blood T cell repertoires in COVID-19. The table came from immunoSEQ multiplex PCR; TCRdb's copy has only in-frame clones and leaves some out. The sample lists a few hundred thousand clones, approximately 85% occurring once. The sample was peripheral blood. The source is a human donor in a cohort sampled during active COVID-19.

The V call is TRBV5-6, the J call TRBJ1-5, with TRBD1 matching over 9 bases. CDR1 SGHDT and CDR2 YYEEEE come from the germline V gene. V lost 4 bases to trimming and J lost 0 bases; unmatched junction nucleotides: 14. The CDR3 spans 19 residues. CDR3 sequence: CASSLRTVQGAYSNQPQHF. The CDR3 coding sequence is TGTGCCAGCAGCCTGAGAACGGTACAGGGGGCATATAGCAATCAGCCCCAGCATTTT.

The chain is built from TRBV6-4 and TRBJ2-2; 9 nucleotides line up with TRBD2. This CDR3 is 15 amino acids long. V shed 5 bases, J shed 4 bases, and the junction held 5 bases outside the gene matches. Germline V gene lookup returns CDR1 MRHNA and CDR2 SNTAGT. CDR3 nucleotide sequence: TGTGCCAGCAGTACCATAGCGGGGGCCACCGGGGAGCTGTTTTTT. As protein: CASSTIAGATGELFF.

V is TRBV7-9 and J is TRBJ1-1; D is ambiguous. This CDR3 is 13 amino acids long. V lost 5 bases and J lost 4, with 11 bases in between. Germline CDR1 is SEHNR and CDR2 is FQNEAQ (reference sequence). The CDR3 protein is CASSPRSPTEAFF. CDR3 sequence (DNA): TGTGCCAGCAGCCCCAGAAGTCCCACTGAAGCTTTCTTT. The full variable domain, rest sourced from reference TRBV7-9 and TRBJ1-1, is DTGVSQNPRHKITKRGQNVTFRCDPISEHNRLYWYRQTLGQGPEFLTYFQNEAQLEKSRLLSDRFSAERPKGSFSTLEIQRTEQGDSAMYLCASSPRSPTEAFFGQGTRLTVV.

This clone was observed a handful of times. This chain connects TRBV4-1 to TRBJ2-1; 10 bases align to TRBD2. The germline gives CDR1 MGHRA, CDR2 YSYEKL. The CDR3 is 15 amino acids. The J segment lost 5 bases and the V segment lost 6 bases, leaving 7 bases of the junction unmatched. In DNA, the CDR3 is TGCGCCAGCAGGCAAACTAGCGGGGTTAACAATGAGCAGTTCTTC. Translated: CASRQTSGVNNEQFF.

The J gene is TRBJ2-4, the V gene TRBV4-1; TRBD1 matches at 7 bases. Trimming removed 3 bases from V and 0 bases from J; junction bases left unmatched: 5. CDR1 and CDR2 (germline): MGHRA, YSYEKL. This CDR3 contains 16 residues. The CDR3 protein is CASSHQQGIAKNIQYF. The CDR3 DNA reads TGCGCCAGCAGCCACCAACAGGGGATAGCCAAAAACATTCAGTACTTC.

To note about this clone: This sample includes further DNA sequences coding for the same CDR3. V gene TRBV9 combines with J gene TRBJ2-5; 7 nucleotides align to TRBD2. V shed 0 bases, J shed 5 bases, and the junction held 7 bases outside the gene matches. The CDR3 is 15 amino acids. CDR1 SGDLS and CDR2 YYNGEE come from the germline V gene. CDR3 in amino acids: CASSVAGGLRETQYF. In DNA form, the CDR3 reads TGTGCCAGCAGCGTAGCGGGGGGTCTCAGGGAGACCCAGTACTTC.

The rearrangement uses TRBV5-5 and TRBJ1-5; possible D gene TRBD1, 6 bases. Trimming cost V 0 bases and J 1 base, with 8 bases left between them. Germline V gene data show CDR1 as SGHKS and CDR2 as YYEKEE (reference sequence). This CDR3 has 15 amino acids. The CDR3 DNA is TGTGCCAGCAGCTTGGCCGGGACAAGCAATCAGCCCCAGCATTTT. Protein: CASSLAGTSNQPQHF.

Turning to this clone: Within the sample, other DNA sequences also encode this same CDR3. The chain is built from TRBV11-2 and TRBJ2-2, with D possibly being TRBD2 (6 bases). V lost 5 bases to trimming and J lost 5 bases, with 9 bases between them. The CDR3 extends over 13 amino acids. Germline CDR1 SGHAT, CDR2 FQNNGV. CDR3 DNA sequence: TGTGCCAGCAGCCTGGGAGGTACCGGGGAGCTGTTTTTT. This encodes CASSLGGTGELFF.

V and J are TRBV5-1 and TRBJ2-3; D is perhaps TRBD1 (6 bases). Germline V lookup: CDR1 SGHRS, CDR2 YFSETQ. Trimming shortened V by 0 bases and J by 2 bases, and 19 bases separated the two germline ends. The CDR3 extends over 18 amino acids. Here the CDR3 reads CASSLEFWGRGNTDTQYF. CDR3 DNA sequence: TGCGCCAGCAGCTTGGAGTTTTGGGGCAGGGGCAACACAGATACGCAGTATTTT.

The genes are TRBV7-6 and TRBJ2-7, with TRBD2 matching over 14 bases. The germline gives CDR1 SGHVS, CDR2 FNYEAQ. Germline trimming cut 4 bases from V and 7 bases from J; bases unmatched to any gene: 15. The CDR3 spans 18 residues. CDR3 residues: CASSSVLPGLAGAWEQYF. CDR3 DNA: TGTGCCAGCAGCTCCGTACTTCCGGGACTAGCGGGGGCGTGGGAGCAGTACTTC.

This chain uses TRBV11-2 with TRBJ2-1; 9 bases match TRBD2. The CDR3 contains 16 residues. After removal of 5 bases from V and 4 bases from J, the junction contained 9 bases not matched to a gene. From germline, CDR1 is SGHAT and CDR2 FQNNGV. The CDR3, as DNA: TGTGCCAGCAGCCCGAAAGCGGGGGGCCAATACAATGAGCAGTTCTTC. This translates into CASSPKAGGQYNEQFF.

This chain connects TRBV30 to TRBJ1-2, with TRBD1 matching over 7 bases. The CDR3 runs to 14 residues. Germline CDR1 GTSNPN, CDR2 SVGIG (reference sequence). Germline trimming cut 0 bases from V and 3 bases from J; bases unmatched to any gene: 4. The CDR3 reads CAWSVGTGDYGYTF. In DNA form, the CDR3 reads TGTGCCTGGAGTGTAGGCACAGGGGACTATGGCTACACCTTC.

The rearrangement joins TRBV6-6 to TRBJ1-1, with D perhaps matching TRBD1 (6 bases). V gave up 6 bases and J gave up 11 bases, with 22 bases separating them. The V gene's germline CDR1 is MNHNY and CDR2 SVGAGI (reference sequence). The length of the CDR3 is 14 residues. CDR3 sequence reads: CASSDPIQGRRAFF. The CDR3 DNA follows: TGTGCCAGCAGCGACCCGATACAGGGACGTAGGGCTTTCTTT.

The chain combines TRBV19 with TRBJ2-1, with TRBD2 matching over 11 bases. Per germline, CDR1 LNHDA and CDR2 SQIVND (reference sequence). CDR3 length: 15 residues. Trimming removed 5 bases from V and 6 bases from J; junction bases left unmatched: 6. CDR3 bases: TGTGCCAGTAGTCCACTAGCGGGGGTCGTCAATGAGCAGTTCTTC. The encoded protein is CASSPLAGVVNEQFF.

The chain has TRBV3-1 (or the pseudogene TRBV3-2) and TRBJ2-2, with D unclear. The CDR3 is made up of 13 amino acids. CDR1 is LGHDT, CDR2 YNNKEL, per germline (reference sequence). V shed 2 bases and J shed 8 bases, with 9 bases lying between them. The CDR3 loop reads CASSQSRLGELFF. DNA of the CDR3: TGTGCCAGCAGCCAATCGCGTTTAGGGGAGCTGTTTTTT.

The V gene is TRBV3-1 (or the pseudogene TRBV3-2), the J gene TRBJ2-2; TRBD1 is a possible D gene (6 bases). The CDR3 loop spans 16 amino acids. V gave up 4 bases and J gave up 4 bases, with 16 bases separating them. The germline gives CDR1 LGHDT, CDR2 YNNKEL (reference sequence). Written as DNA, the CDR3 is TGTGCCAGCAGCCGACCTAAGGGGGTGGGCACCGGGGAGCTGTTTTTT. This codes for CASSRPKGVGTGELFF.

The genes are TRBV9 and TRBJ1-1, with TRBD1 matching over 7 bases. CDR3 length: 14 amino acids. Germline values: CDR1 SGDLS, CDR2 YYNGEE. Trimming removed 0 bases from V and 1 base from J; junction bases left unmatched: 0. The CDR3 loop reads CASSVGQGNTEAFF. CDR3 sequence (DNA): TGTGCCAGCAGCGTAGGACAGGGGAACACTGAAGCTTTCTTT.

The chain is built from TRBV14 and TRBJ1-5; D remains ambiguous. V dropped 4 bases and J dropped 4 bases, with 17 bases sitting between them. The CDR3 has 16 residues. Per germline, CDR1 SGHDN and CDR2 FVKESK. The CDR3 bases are TGTGCCAGCAGCCCGGCCCGGAGAAAGGATAATCAGCCCCAGCATTTT. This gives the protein CASSPARRKDNQPQHF.

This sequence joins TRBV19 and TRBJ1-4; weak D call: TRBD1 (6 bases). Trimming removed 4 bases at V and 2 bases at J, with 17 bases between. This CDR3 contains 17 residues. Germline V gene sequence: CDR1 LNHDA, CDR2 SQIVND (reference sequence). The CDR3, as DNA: TGTGCCAGTAGTACATCCGGGACACCTGGTACTAATGAAAAACTGTTTTTT. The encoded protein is CASSTSGTPGTNEKLFF.

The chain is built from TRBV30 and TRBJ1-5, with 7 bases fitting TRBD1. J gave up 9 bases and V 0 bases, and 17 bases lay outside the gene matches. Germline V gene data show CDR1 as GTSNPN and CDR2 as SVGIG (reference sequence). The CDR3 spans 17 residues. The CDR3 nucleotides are TGTGCCTGGAGTGTAGGGGGTGGAGGGGGCAGGTTCAGGCCCCAGCATTTT. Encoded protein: CAWSVGGGGGRFRPQHF.

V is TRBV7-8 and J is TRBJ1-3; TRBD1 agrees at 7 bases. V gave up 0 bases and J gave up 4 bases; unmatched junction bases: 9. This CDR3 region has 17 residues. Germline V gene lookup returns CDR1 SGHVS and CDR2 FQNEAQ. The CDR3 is CASSLAPTGAVGNTIYF. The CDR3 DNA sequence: TGTGCCAGCAGCTTAGCCCCTACAGGGGCGGTGGGAAACACCATATATTTT. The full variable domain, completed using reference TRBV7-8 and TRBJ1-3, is GAGVSQSPRYKVAKRGQDVALRCDPISGHVSLFWYQQALGQGPEFLTYFQNEAQLDKSGLPSDRFFAERPEGSVSTLKIQRTQQEDSAVYLCASSLAPTGAVGNTIYFGEGSWLTVV.

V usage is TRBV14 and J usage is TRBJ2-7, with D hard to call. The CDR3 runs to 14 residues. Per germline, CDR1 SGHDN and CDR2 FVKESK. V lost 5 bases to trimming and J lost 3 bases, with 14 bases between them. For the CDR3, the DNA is TGTGCCAGCAGCTACGACATAGGCAACTACGAGCAGTACTTC. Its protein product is CASSYDIGNYEQYF.